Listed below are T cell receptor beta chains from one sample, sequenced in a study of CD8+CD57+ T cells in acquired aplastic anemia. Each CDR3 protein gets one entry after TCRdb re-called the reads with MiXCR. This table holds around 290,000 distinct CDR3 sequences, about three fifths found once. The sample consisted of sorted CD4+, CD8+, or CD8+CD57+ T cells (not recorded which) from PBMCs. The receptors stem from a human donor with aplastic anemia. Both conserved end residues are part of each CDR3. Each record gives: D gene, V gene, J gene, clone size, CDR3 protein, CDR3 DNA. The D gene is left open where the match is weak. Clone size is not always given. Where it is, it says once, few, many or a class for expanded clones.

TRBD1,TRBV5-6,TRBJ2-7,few,CAGSSYRGLWEQYF,TGTGCCGGCAGCTCGTACAGGGGGCTTTGGGAGCAGTACTTC
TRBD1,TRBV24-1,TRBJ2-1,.,CATRAGQDYNEQFF,TGTGCCACCAGGGCGGGACAGGATTACAATGAGCAGTTCTTC
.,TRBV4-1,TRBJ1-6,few,CASSLDSFGSPLHF,TGCGCCAGCAGCTTGGACAGTTTCGGATCACCCCTCCACTTT
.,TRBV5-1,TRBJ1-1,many,CASSWGADTEAFF,TGCGCCAGCAGCTGGGGGGCGGACACTGAAGCTTTCTTT
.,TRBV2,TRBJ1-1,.,CTSSGPGEPEAFF,TGTACCAGCAGTGGTCCAGGGGAACCTGAAGCTTTCTTT
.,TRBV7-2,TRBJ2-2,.,CASSLAARSRTGELVF,TGTGCCAGCAGCTTAGCGGCAAGGTCCCGCACCGGGGAGCTGGTTTTT
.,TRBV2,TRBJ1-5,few,CASSGGTGVQPQHF,TGTGCCAGCAGTGGGGGCACGGGGGTTCAGCCCCAGCATTTT
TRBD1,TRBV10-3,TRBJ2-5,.,CAISESRQGPGETQYF,TGTGCCATCAGTGAGTCCCGACAGGGGCCAGGGGAGACCCAGTACTTC
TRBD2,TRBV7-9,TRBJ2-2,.,CASSSSGYGELFF,TGTGCCAGCAGCTCTAGCGGGTACGGGGAGCTGTTTTTT
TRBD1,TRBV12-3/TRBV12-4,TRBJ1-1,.,CASNRDSRGSTEAFF,TGTGCCAGCAACCGGGACTCCAGGGGGAGCACTGAAGCTTTCTTT
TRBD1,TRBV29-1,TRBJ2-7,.,CSVEARDRGKLQGSYEQYF,TGCAGCGTTGAGGCAAGGGACAGGGGGAAACTACAGGGCTCCTACGAGCAGTACTTC
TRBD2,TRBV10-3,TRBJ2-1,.,CAISETSGSNEQFF,TGTGCCATCAGTGAGACTAGCGGGAGCAATGAGCAGTTCTTC
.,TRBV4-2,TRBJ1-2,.,CASSQDVGYNYGYTF,TGTGCCAGCAGCCAAGATGTGGGGTATAACTATGGCTACACCTTC
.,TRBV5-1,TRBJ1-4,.,CASSLTAATNEKLFF,TGCGCCAGCAGCTTAACAGCGGCAACTAATGAAAAACTGTTTTTT
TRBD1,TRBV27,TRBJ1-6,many,CASSFSGQVANSPLHF,TGTGCCAGCAGTTTTTCGGGACAGGTTGCTAATTCACCCCTCCACTTT
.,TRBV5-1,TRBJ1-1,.,CASRRDVMNTEAFF,TGCGCCAGCAGGAGGGACGTAATGAACACTGAAGCTTTCTTT
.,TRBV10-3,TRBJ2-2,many,CAISERGEDTGELFF,TGTGCCATCAGTGAGAGGGGCGAAGACACCGGGGAGCTGTTTTTT
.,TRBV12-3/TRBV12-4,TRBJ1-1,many,CASSLLGGGLTEAFF,TGTGCCAGCAGTCTCCTGGGGGGAGGGCTCACTGAAGCTTTCTTT
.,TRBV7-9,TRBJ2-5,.,CASSLFPGQRQTQYF,TGTGCCAGCAGCTTATTTCCGGGACAAAGACAGACCCAGTACTTC
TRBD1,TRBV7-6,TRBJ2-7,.,CASSLEGQRAREQYF,TGTGCCAGCAGCTTAGAGGGACAGAGGGCGCGGGAGCAGTACTTC
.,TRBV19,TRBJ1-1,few,CASSMGRLEAFF,TGTGCCAGTAGTATGGGACGGTTGGAAGCTTTCTTT
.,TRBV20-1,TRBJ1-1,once,CSARDTGLTEAFF,TGCAGTGCTAGAGATACGGGGCTGACTGAAGCTTTCTTT
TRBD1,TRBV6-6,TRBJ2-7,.,CASRRDRDPYEQYF,TGTGCCAGCAGAAGGGACAGGGACCCCTACGAGCAGTACTTC
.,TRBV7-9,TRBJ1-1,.,CASSFVEYTEAFF,TGTGCCAGCAGCTTTGTCGAGTACACTGAAGCTTTCTTT
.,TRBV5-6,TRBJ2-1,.,CASSFYGVSYNEQFF,TGTGCCAGCAGCTTTTATGGGGTATCCTACAATGAGCAGTTCTTC
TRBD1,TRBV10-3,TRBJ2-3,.,CAIRAGTAYTDTQYF,TGTGCCATCAGGGCAGGGACAGCCTACACAGATACGCAGTATTTT
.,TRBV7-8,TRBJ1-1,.,CASSSVTELSTEAFF,TGTGCCAGCAGCTCAGTGACAGAGTTGAGCACTGAAGCTTTCTTT
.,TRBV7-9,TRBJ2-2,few,CARRQDTGELFF,TGTGCCAGGCGACAGGACACCGGGGAGCTGTTTTTT
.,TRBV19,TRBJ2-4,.,CASSSQGAKNIQYF,TGTGCCAGTAGTTCCCAGGGAGCCAAAAACATTCAGTACTTC
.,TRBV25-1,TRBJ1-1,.,CASRSVMNTEAFF,TGTGCCAGCAGGTCAGTTATGAACACTGAAGCTTTCTTT
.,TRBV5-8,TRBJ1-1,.,CASSQELQGTSGEAFF,TGCGCCAGCAGCCAGGAGCTACAGGGTACCTCGGGTGAAGCTTTCTTT
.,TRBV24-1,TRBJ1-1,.,CATSVDGEAFF,TGTGCCACCAGCGTAGACGGTGAAGCTTTCTTT
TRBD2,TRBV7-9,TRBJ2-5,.,CASSWTSGVEETQYF,TGTGCCAGCAGCTGGACTAGCGGGGTAGAAGAGACCCAGTACTTC
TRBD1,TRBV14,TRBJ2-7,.,CASSQLSFVRDRRIYEQYF,TGTGCCAGCAGCCAACTTTCATTCGTTCGGGACAGGAGGATTTACGAGCAGTACTTC
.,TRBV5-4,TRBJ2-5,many,CALATIAGATRTQYF,TGTGCGTTAGCTACTATCGCGGGGGCGACGCGGACCCAGTACTTC
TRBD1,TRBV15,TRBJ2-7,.,CATSRDRGQGHEQYF,TGTGCCACCAGCAGGGATAGGGGACAGGGCCACGAGCAGTACTTC
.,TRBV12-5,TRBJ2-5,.,CASGFVGLAWETQYF,TGTGCTAGTGGTTTTGTGGGACTGGCATGGGAGACCCAGTACTTC
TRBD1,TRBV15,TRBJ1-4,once,CATSRSAGTGDEKLFF,TGTGCCACCAGCAGATCCGCCGGGACAGGGGACGAAAAACTGTTTTTT
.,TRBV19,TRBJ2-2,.,CASRTGYPRGPGELFF,TGTGCCAGTAGGACCGGCTACCCCCGAGGTCCCGGGGAGCTGTTTTTT
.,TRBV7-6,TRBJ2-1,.,CASSLEGRRDEQFF,TGTGCCAGCAGCTTGGAGGGGAGGAGGGATGAGCAGTTCTTC
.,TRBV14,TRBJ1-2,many,CASSPDTDYGYTF,TGTGCCAGCAGCCCTGACACGGACTATGGCTACACCTTC
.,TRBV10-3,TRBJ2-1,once,CAVRDWDEQFF,TGTGCCGTTAGGGATTGGGATGAGCAGTTCTTC
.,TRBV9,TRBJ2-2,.,CASSVRFTGELFF,TGTGCCAGCAGCGTTCGCTTCACCGGGGAGCTGTTTTTT
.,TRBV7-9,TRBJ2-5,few,CASSLEVQETQYF,TGTGCCAGCAGCTTAGAAGTCCAAGAGACCCAGTACTTC
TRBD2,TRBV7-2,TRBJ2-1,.,CACGDSGDEQFF,TGTGCCTGCGGGGATAGCGGGGATGAGCAGTTCTTC
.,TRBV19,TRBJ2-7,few,CASSTQLAAFSYEQYF,TGTGCCAGTAGTACCCAACTAGCAGCCTTTTCTTACGAGCAGTACTTC
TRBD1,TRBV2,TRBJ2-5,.,CASRKTGGGETQYF,TGTGCCAGCAGGAAGACAGGGGGCGGAGAGACCCAGTACTTC
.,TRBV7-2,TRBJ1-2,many,CASGQGGVKTGGYTF,TGTGCCAGCGGACAAGGGGGAGTTAAGACTGGGGGCTACACCTTC
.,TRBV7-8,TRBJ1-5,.,CATARRDQPQHF,TGTGCTACCGCAAGGAGGGACCAGCCCCAGCATTTT
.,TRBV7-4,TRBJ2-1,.,CASSLAPGSGFF,TGTGCCAGCAGCTTAGCGCCAGGGAGCGGGTTCTTC
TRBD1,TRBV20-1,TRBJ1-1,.,CSARTGNTEALF,TGCAGTGCCAGGACAGGGAACACTGAAGCTCTCTTT
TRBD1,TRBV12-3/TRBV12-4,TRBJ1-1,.,CASSWATGVGTEAFF,TGTGCCAGCAGTTGGGCCACAGGGGTAGGCACTGAAGCTTTCTTT
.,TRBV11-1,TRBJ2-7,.,CASSRVAGESEQYF,TGTGCCAGCAGCCGGGTTGCAGGAGAATCCGAGCAGTACTTC
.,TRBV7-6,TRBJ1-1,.,CASTLTAEAFF,TGTGCCAGCACCCTTACGGCTGAAGCTTTCTTT
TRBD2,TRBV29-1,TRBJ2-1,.,CSVEVSGLADHNEQFF,TGCAGCGTTGAAGTATCGGGACTAGCGGATCACAATGAGCAGTTCTTC
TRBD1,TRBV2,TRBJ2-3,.,CASSLDRGQADTQYF,TGTGCCAGCAGTCTGGACAGGGGTCAGGCGGATACGCAGTATTTT